Listed below are T cell receptor beta chains from one sample, sequenced in a study of blood T cell repertoires in COVID-19. The data were produced by immunoSEQ multiplex PCR, yet TCRdb's version contains in-frame clones alone and is incomplete. This sample carries some 200,000 clones, 70% to 90% of them seen once, and the ten largest clones take over 9.5%. The specimen was peripheral blood. These receptors all come from a woman in her sixties or seventies with COVID-19, enrolled during active disease. Both conserved end residues are part of each CDR3.

V gene: TRBV7-9
J gene: TRBJ1-2
CDR3 protein: CASSLSQALNYGYTF

V gene: TRBV7-9
J gene: TRBJ1-1
CDR3 protein: CASSLTPEAFF

V gene: TRBV24-1
J gene: TRBJ2-1
CDR3 protein: CATSGGTSGSSVSYNEQFF

V gene: TRBV9
J gene: TRBJ1-2
CDR3 protein: CASSVQGASPYGYTF

V gene: TRBV28
J gene: TRBJ2-7
CDR3 protein: CASRIRDTSYEQYF

V gene: TRBV27
J gene: TRBJ1-5
CDR3 protein: CASSLIGGNQPQHF

V gene: TRBV12-3/TRBV12-4
J gene: TRBJ2-7
CDR3 protein: CASGQTYEQYF

V gene: TRBV9
J gene: TRBJ2-3
CDR3 protein: CASSVVALSTDTQYF

V gene: TRBV6-6
J gene: TRBJ1-5
CDR3 protein: CASSSGQGNVGQPQHF

V gene: TRBV4-2
J gene: TRBJ1-2
CDR3 protein: CASSQVTGNYGYTF

V gene: TRBV6-5
J gene: TRBJ2-7
CDR3 protein: CASSYSMQGWYEQYF

V gene: TRBV7-2
J gene: TRBJ2-5
CDR3 protein: CASSPGTGAEETQYF

V gene: TRBV20-1
J gene: TRBJ2-1
CDR3 protein: CSAASTREQFF

V gene: TRBV5-1
J gene: TRBJ2-2
CDR3 protein: CASSWGDGRTGELFF

V gene: TRBV30
J gene: TRBJ2-1
CDR3 protein: CAWSTGLAVPYNEQFF

V gene: TRBV5-4
J gene: TRBJ1-1
CDR3 protein: CASSLGPGQGGRNTEAFF

V gene: TRBV30
J gene: TRBJ2-3
CDR3 protein: CAWSSGSSATQYF

V gene: TRBV5-6
J gene: TRBJ1-6
CDR3 protein: CASSLQGLTSYNSPLHF

V gene: TRBV7-9
J gene: TRBJ1-1
CDR3 protein: CASSFRDTGNTEAFF

V gene: TRBV7-6
J gene: TRBJ2-2
CDR3 protein: CASSLGGGAGGELFF

V gene: TRBV3-1/TRBV3-2
J gene: TRBJ1-1
CDR3 protein: CASSLRTGGYTEAFF

V gene: TRBV12-3/TRBV12-4
J gene: TRBJ1-5
CDR3 protein: CASSGSNQPQHF

V gene: TRBV30
J gene: TRBJ1-3
CDR3 protein: CAWRGKDFGSGNTIYF

V gene: TRBV7-2
J gene: TRBJ1-1
CDR3 protein: CASSLDLFPEAFF

V gene: TRBV10-2
J gene: TRBJ1-5
CDR3 protein: CASSWTGGNQPQHF

V gene: TRBV7-2
J gene: TRBJ1-2
CDR3 protein: CASSPTGTAYGYTF

V gene: TRBV7-8
J gene: TRBJ1-1
CDR3 protein: CASSSPDRVTEAFF

V gene: TRBV11-2
J gene: TRBJ1-1
CDR3 protein: CASSLKTGGPEAFF

V gene: TRBV30
J gene: TRBJ1-1
CDR3 protein: CAWTLNTEAFF

V gene: TRBV5-1
J gene: TRBJ2-1
CDR3 protein: CASSLAMQGPTAYNEQFF

V gene: TRBV7-7
J gene: TRBJ2-1
CDR3 protein: CASSLGLAGVNEQFF

V gene: TRBV9
J gene: TRBJ1-5
CDR3 protein: CASSVVLDRGNQPQHF

V gene: TRBV5-1
J gene: TRBJ2-4
CDR3 protein: CASSYRGAEENIQYF

V gene: TRBV28
J gene: TRBJ2-5
CDR3 protein: CASSLEAGGGEETQYF

V gene: TRBV7-9
J gene: TRBJ2-1
CDR3 protein: CASSSEEHRSFDEQFF

V gene: TRBV5-1
J gene: TRBJ1-3
CDR3 protein: CASSLGRDRAGNTIYF

V gene: TRBV2
J gene: TRBJ2-3
CDR3 protein: CASSDRQGMDTQYF

V gene: TRBV27
J gene: TRBJ2-3
CDR3 protein: CASRWDRASTDTQYF

V gene: TRBV29-1
J gene: TRBJ2-2
CDR3 protein: CSVAREANTGELFF

V gene: TRBV6-1
J gene: TRBJ2-7
CDR3 protein: CASSENPAAVPKQYF

V gene: TRBV7-9
J gene: TRBJ2-3
CDR3 protein: CASSMISPGQGGTDTQYF